This T cell receptor (beta chain) was found in a study of cytomegalovirus exposure and HLA in healthy donors. Findings of the study overall: Rare TCR sequences predominated, though certain public TCRs were found in many donors.

Sequenced by immunoSEQ multiplex PCR; TCRdb stores in-frame clones only, minus some. The sample lists under 250,000 clones, 75% to 95% seen once, with 1% to 1.2% in the top ten. The CDR3 spans 16 residues. Germline V gives CDR1 GTSNPN, CDR2 SVGIG (reference sequence). J lost 2 bases, V lost 3 bases, and 11 bases had no gene match. Notes on this clone: Its matching antigen is unknown.

Sequenced sample: PBMCs. The J gene is TRBJ2-7, the V gene TRBV30; 9 bases fit TRBD2. This sequence originates from a woman aged 18-29 years in good health and CMV-seronegative. The CDR3 bases are TGTGCCTGGAGCCCGATGGCGGGCGGGAGGGCCTACGAGCAGTACTTC. This sequence encodes CAWSPMAGGRAYEQYF.